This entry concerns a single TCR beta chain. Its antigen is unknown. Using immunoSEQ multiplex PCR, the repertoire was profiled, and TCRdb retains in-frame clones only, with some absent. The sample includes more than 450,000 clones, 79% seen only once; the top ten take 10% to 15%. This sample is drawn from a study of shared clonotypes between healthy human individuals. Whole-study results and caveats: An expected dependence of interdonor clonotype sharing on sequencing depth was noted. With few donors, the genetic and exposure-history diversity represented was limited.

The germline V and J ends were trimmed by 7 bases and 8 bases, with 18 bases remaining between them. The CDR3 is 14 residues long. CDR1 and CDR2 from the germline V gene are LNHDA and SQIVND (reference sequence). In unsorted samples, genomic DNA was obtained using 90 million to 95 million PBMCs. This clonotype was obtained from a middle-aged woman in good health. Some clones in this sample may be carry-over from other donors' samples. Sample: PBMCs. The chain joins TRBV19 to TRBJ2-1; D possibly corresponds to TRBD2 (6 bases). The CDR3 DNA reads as TGTGCCAGTACTCCGGGACTGGCACTCGATGAGCAGTTCTTC. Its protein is CASTPGLALDEQFF. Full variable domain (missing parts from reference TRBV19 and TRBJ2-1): DGGITQSPKYLFRKEGQNVTLSCEQNLNHDAMYWYRQDPGQGLRLIYYSQIVNDFQKGDIAEGYSVSREKKESFPLTVTSAQKNPTAFYLCASTPGLALDEQFFGPGTRLTVL.